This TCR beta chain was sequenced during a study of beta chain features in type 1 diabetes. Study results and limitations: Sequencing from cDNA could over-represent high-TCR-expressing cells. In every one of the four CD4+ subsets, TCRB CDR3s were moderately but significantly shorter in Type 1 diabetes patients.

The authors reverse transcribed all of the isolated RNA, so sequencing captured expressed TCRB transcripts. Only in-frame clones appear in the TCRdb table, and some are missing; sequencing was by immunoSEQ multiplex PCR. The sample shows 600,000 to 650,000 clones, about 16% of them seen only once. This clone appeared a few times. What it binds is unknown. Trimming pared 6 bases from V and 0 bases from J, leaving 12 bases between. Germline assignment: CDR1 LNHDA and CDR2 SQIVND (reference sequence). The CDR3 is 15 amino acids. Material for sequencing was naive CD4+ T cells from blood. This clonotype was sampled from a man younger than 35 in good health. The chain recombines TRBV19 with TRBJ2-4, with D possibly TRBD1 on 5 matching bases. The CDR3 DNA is TGTGCCAGTAGCACTGACAGATTAGCCAAAAACATTCAGTACTTC. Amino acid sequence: CASSTDRLAKNIQYF.